The 21 T cell receptor beta chains below come from one sample, sequenced in a study of T cell responses to AZD1222 COVID-19 vaccine. The table came from immunoSEQ multiplex PCR; TCRdb's copy has only in-frame clones and leaves some out. The table shows about 53,000 clones, with roughly 83% occurring only once. This specimen was peripheral blood, taken on day 0 of AZD1222 vaccination. These receptors all stem from an adult in good health.

The chain joins TRBV27 to TRBJ2-3, with TRBD1 matching over 7 bases. Trimming took 7 bases from V and 0 from J; bases not matched to a gene: 10. This CDR3 contains 16 residues. Looked up from germline, CDR1 is MNHEY and CDR2 is SMNVEV (reference sequence). CDR3 region: CASTNRWGQSTDTQYF. CDR3 DNA sequence: TGTGCCAGCACAAACCGTTGGGGACAGAGCACAGATACGCAGTATTTT.

The rearrangement uses TRBV3-1 (or the pseudogene TRBV3-2) and TRBJ2-1; 14 bases are shared with TRBD2. This CDR3 spans 15 amino acids. The V segment lost 3 bases and the J segment 6 bases; nucleotides outside the gene matches: 1. Germline V gene data show CDR1 as LGHDT and CDR2 as YNNKEL (reference sequence). The CDR3, as DNA: TGTGCCAGCAGCCAGGGGACTAGCGGGAGCAATGAGCAGTTCTTC. Translated: CASSQGTSGSNEQFF.

The rearrangement joins TRBV7-9 to TRBJ1-1; D perhaps matches TRBD1 (5 bases). CDR1 is SEHNR, CDR2 FQNEAQ, per germline (reference sequence). The CDR3 loop spans 15 amino acids. Deletions cut 6 bases from V and 0 bases from J, with 14 bases between. The CDR3 DNA follows: TGTGCCAGCAGTTCCCGGGGGGGAATGAACACTGAAGCTTTCTTT. Translating it yields CASSSRGGMNTEAFF.

This clone was counted a single time. The rearrangement links TRBV3-1 (or the pseudogene TRBV3-2) to TRBJ1-1; no firm D call. Trimming took 5 bases from V and 3 from J, leaving 10 bases between them. The CDR3 spans 13 residues. The V gene's germline CDR1 is LGHDT and CDR2 YNNKEL (reference sequence). The CDR3 coding sequence is TGTGCCAGCAGCTCAGTTGGCGACACTGAAGCTTTCTTT. Translation: CASSSVGDTEAFF.

This clone was seen once. The rearrangement joins TRBV5-1 to TRBJ2-2; possibly TRBD1 or TRBD2 for D (5 bases each). CDR1 SGHRS and CDR2 YFSETQ come from the germline V gene. The V gene lost 4 bases and the J gene lost 2 bases, with 9 bases spanning the gap. The CDR3 contains 14 residues. The CDR3 sequence is CASSRGINTGELFF. CDR3 nucleotides: TGCGCCAGCAGCCGGGGCATTAACACCGGGGAGCTGTTTTTT.

The V call is TRBV15, the J call TRBJ1-5; D gene unclear. V was cut by 0 bases and J by 3 bases, with 6 bases left in between. Germline CDR1 is LNHNV and CDR2 is YYDKDF (reference sequence). CDR3 size: 14 residues. The chain's CDR3 is CATSRDRNNQPQHF. The CDR3 DNA sequence: TGTGCCACCAGCAGAGACAGAAACAATCAGCCCCAGCATTTT.

The V and J genes are TRBV6-5 and TRBJ2-3; 9 positions match TRBD1. The J segment lost 2 bases and the V segment lost 6 bases, leaving 6 bases of the junction unmatched. CDR3 size: 15 residues. Germline CDR1 reads MNHEY; CDR2 reads SVGAGI. The CDR3 reads CASSPGQGFTDTQYF. For the CDR3, the DNA is TGTGCCAGCAGCCCCGGACAGGGGTTCACAGATACGCAGTATTTT.

V gene TRBV7-2 combines with J gene TRBJ2-3, with 10 bases aligning to TRBD2. The CDR3 has 14 residues. CDR1 and CDR2 from the germline V gene are SGHTA and FQGNSA. The V segment lost 4 bases and the J segment 3 bases; nucleotides outside the gene matches: 1. The CDR3 DNA sequence: TGTGCCAGCAGCTCTAGCGGGAGTACAGATACGCAGTATTTT. Translated: CASSSSGSTDTQYF.

The genes are TRBV7-8 and TRBJ2-7; D assignment may be TRBD1 or TRBD2 (6 bases each). The germline V and J ends were trimmed by 1 base and 0 bases, with 10 bases remaining between them. From germline, CDR1 is SGHVS and CDR2 FQNEAQ. The CDR3 runs 15 residues. The CDR3 loop is CASSLVEGDSYEQYF. In nucleotides, the CDR3 is TGTGCCAGCAGCTTAGTGGAGGGGGACTCCTACGAGCAGTACTTC. Based on the CDR3 plus reference TRBV7-8 and TRBJ2-7, the full variable domain is GAGVSQSPRYKVAKRGQDVALRCDPISGHVSLFWYQQALGQGPEFLTYFQNEAQLDKSGLPSDRFFAERPEGSVSTLKIQRTQQEDSAVYLCASSLVEGDSYEQYFGPGTRLTVT.

The rearrangement joins TRBV7-8 to TRBJ2-1; TRBD2 aligns across 15 bases. Losses at the gene ends were 5 bases for V and 5 bases for J; bases not matched to a gene: 13. Germline CDR1 is SGHVS and CDR2 is FQNEAQ. The CDR3 runs to 19 residues. Here the CDR3 DNA reads TGTGCCAGCAGCCGGAGCCGGACTAGCGGGAGGGCCCGGCACAATGAGCAGTTCTTC. It yields the protein CASSRSRTSGRARHNEQFF.

The chain carries TRBV7-2 and TRBJ1-3; D is ambiguous. The V gene lost 3 bases and the J gene lost 5 bases, with 11 bases spanning the gap. This CDR3 contains 14 residues. Germline V lookup: CDR1 SGHTA, CDR2 FQGNSA. The CDR3 sequence is CASSFEATRNTIYF. CDR3 nucleotides: TGTGCCAGCAGCTTTGAGGCTACGAGAAACACCATATATTTT.

This rearrangement joins TRBV24-1 to TRBJ2-5; 8 bases match TRBD1. Germline trimming cut 4 bases from V and 5 bases from J; bases unmatched to any gene: 8. This CDR3 region has 15 residues. The germline V gene has CDR1 KGHDR and CDR2 SFDVKD. CDR3 coding DNA: TGTGCCACCAGTGAATCCTCAGGGGGCCGGGAGACCCAGTACTTC. It yields the protein CATSESSGGRETQYF.

This sequence joins TRBV5-8 and TRBJ2-1; the D is unclear. V gave up 1 base and J gave up 7 bases, with 9 bases separating them. The CDR3 spans 13 residues. Germline lookup yields CDR1 SGHTS and CDR2 YDEGEE. The CDR3 DNA sequence: TGTGCCAGCAGCTTGTGGGCCTCAAATGAGCAGTTCTTC. This codes for CASSLWASNEQFF.

V and J are TRBV19 and TRBJ2-7; 8 positions agree with TRBD1. Germline CDR1 reads LNHDA; CDR2 reads SQIVND (reference sequence). Unmatched junction bases numbered 1, after V lost 6 bases and J lost 3 bases. CDR3 size: 12 residues. CDR3 nucleotides: TGTGCCAGTAGAGGACAGGGCTACGAGCAGTACTTC. Translated, it gives CASRGQGYEQYF. Filled out from reference TRBV19 and TRBJ2-7, the complete variable domain reads DGGITQSPKYLFRKEGQNVTLSCEQNLNHDAMYWYRQDPGQGLRLIYYSQIVNDFQKGDIAEGYSVSREKKESFPLTVTSAQKNPTAFYLCASRGQGYEQYFGPGTRLTVT.

This rearrangement joins TRBV6-5 to TRBJ1-1; perhaps TRBD1 as D (6 bases). Germline V CDR1 and CDR2: MNHEY, SVGAGI. This CDR3 is 14 amino acids long. V was pared by 6 bases and J by 3 bases, with 14 bases between. The CDR3 nucleotides are TGTGCCAGCAGAACTAACAGGGACGACACTGAAGCTTTCTTT. It codes for CASRTNRDDTEAFF.

This clone occurred once. Here the CDR3 reads CASTGPLNTEAFF. The CDR3 DNA reads as TGTGCCAGCACTGGGCCCCTGAACACTGAAGCTTTCTTT. The rearrangement links TRBV28 to TRBJ1-1, with D unclear. Germline loops: CDR1 MDHEN, CDR2 SYDVKM. Trimming removed 7 bases at V and 0 bases at J, with 9 bases between. This CDR3 has 13 amino acids. Combining the CDR3 with reference TRBV28 and TRBJ1-1 gives the whole variable domain DVKVTQSSRYLVKRTGEKVFLECVQDMDHENMFWYRQDPGLGLRLIYFSYDVKMKEKGDIPEGYSVSREKKERFSLILESASTNQTSMYLCASTGPLNTEAFFGQGTRLTVV.

The chain employs TRBV4-2 and TRBJ1-3; D gene unclear. CDR1 LGHNA and CDR2 YNFKEQ come from the germline V gene. The V gene lost 0 bases and the J gene lost 4 bases, with 4 bases spanning the gap. The CDR3 spans 13 residues. The CDR3 DNA is TGTGCCAGCAGCCAAGAGACAGGAAACACCATATATTTT. Translating gives CASSQETGNTIYF.

This clone was found once. The rearrangement joins TRBV19 to TRBJ2-6; D not certain. Germline CDR1 is LNHDA and CDR2 is SQIVND (reference sequence). Trimming took off 9 bases at V and 0 bases at J, with 6 bases between the two ends. The CDR3 spans 13 residues. Here the CDR3 DNA reads TGTGCCAGCCTTGGCTCTGGGGCCAACGTCCTGACTTTC. Its protein is CASLGSGANVLTF.

The V gene is TRBV19, the J gene TRBJ1-1; no clear D. The CDR3 sequence is 12 residues long. V shed 6 bases and J shed 6 bases, with 11 bases lying between them. Germline-derived CDR1 and CDR2 are LNHDA and SQIVND (reference sequence). The CDR3 region is CASSLSTSEAFF. The CDR3 DNA reads as TGTGCCAGTAGCCTTTCGACATCTGAAGCTTTCTTT. The whole variable domain, remainder taken from reference TRBV19 and TRBJ1-1, is DGGITQSPKYLFRKEGQNVTLSCEQNLNHDAMYWYRQDPGQGLRLIYYSQIVNDFQKGDIAEGYSVSREKKESFPLTVTSAQKNPTAFYLCASSLSTSEAFFGQGTRLTVV.

This clone was observed a single time. The gene calls are TRBV20-1 and TRBJ2-3; D remains ambiguous. This CDR3 region has 15 residues. Trimming pared 3 bases from V and 0 bases from J, leaving 13 bases between. Germline values: CDR1 DFQATT, CDR2 SNEGSKA (reference sequence). Here the CDR3 reads CSASSATTSTDTQYF. The CDR3 nucleotides read TGCAGTGCTAGTTCAGCAACTACTAGCACAGATACGCAGTATTTT.

The rearrangement uses TRBV30 and TRBJ2-3; perhaps TRBD2 as D (6 bases). The germline V gene encodes CDR1 GTSNPN and CDR2 SVGIG (reference sequence). V lost 3 bases and J 3 bases, leaving 13 bases between the germline ends. This CDR3 has 14 amino acids. CDR3 DNA: TGTGCCTGGAGGGCTCCGGGAGCGACAGATACGCAGTATTTT. This encodes CAWRAPGATDTQYF.